This T cell receptor beta chain was sequenced during a study of T cells in Graves' hyperthyroidism and ophthalmopathy. General observations from the study: Also found in blood were most expanded thyroid clonotypes above 0.001. Stable hyperthyroidism was separated from ophthalmopathy by a model based on 13 V-J features.

About this clonotype: Its antigen is as yet unknown. At one end the junction does not follow the germline gene, possibly because of a read error.

The CDR3 is 16 residues long. Authors of the study amplified TCR beta CDR3 regions from RNA transcripts. The primer set for the first-round RT-PCR of the TCR CDR3 was HTBI. Each CDR3 protein gets one entry after TCRdb re-called the multiplex PCR reads with MiXCR. The sample holds around 490,000 distinct CDR3 sequences, 15% to 20% seen once. The chain couples TRBV12-3 or TRBV12-4 to TRBJ2-5; D remains ambiguous. The TCR sequence derives from a man aged 35 to 55 with Graves' ophthalmopathy. What was sequenced was blood. The CDR3 sequence: CANSLRVGPLGETQYF. For the CDR3, the DNA is TGTGCCAACAGTTTAAGGGTTGGACCTCTGGGGGAGACCCAGTACTTC.